The rows below give T cell receptor beta chains drawn from one sample of a study of blood T cells in healthy people across ages. MiXCR was run by TCRdb on the 5' RACE reads, yielding one entry per CDR3 protein. The sample lists 1.5 million to 2 million distinct CDR3 sequences, 28% seen once, with more than 6% in the top ten. The sample comprised blood. All receptors derive from a woman aged 25 to 39 in good health. The CDR3 runs from the conserved cysteine through the conserved F or W. D genes are given only for firm matches. Clone size is given for some rows only: seen once, a few or many times, or a class if the clone is expanded.

clone_size d_call j_call v_call cdr3_aa cdr3_nt
- - TRBJ2-1 TRBV6-2/TRBV6-3 CASTERVASYNEQFF TGTGCCAGCACAGAGCGGGTTGCCTCCTACAATGAGCAGTTCTTC
many TRBD1 TRBJ1-2 TRBV5-1 CASSLVGTVNYGYTF TGCGCCAGCAGCTTGGTCGGGACAGTTAACTATGGCTACACCTTC
- TRBD2 TRBJ2-1 TRBV5-6 CASSVSGLAGDYEQFF TGTGCCAGCAGCGTATCGGGGCTAGCGGGAGACTATGAGCAGTTCTTC
- TRBD2 TRBJ2-1 TRBV28 CASSLRQRGYNEQFF TGTGCCAGCAGTTTGAGGCAGCGGGGGTACAATGAGCAGTTCTTC
- - TRBJ1-1 TRBV27 CASSLSTLGRGMNTEAFF TGTGCCAGCAGTTTATCGACGTTAGGCAGGGGTATGAACACTGAAGCTTTCTTT
many TRBD1 TRBJ2-5 TRBV29-1 CSVDPGQGETQYF TGCAGCGTTGATCCCGGACAGGGGGAGACCCAGTACTTC
few TRBD1 TRBJ1-5 TRBV20-1 CSAAQGFDQPQHF TGCAGTGCAGCACAGGGGTTCGATCAGCCCCAGCATTTT
- TRBD2 TRBJ2-1 TRBV4-1 CASSQVTSGGPSYNEQFF TGCGCCAGCAGCCAAGTGACTAGCGGGGGTCCTTCCTACAATGAGCAGTTCTTC
few - TRBJ2-1 TRBV5-1 CSSSPNGVGYEQFF TGCTCCAGCAGCCCCAATGGGGTCGGATATGAGCAGTTCTTC
few - TRBJ2-3 TRBV9 CASSATLGRVTDTQYF TGTGCCAGCAGCGCAACTCTAGGTAGGGTCACAGATACGCAGTATTTT
- TRBD1 TRBJ2-1 TRBV12-3/TRBV12-4 CAGSSHGQDDNEQFF TGTGCCGGCAGTTCACACGGACAGGATGACAATGAGCAGTTCTTC